The present entry profiles one T cell receptor (beta chain) with its context. Its binding antigen is unknown. No quality values exist for individual bases; no much larger clone is one base distant. Trimming costs V 6 bases and J 1 base, and their ends lie 10 bases apart. The germline V gene (reference sequence) yields LNHDA for CDR1 and SQIVND for CDR2. The CDR3 sequence holds 14 residues, the cysteine and phenylalanine included. The CDR3 DNA has 42 bases and is translated from base 1. Read against the paper, the sample's time point label means: about 28 days (+/-7) after the second vaccine dose. Because spike-specific TCR depth and breadth did not differ between the two schedules, AZD1222 recipients who got a second dose at roughly 4 weeks were pooled with those who got a second dose at roughly 12 weeks. Samples from vaccinated people were obtained from the UK trials COV001 and COV002, which included a single-blind randomized controlled phase 2/3 trial of AZD1222 (ChAdOx1 nCoV-19) in healthy adults. Trial participant PBMC samples were collected at day 0 and day 28 after the second dose for TCRbeta chain sequencing.

The CDR3 regions of human TCRbeta chains were analyzed by immunosequencing. On the authors' methods: Repertoire TCRs were checked for matches against a reference library of SARS-CoV-2-specific TCRs that had been generated using the MIRA antigen-specificity platform. Breadth meant the fraction of unique TCRs that were SARS-CoV-2-associated, whereas depth meant the fraction of total T cells that were SARS-CoV-2-associated. Each spike-specific TCR was assigned to its reactive spike region and to a CD4 or CD8 class using the MIRA data. Log10-transformed breadth and depth values were compared by one-way ANOVA with Sidak's multiple comparisons tests. The table comes from immuneACCESS by way of TCRdb, which keeps in-frame sequences with V and J called. Part of the clones is missing from these tables; in studies checked, under half for an unresolved V gene and the rest for unknown reasons. V and J calls and clone size are as listed in that table; D and trimming were resolved from the DNA. The sample table records some 190,000 clones; roughly 90% of these occur just once. The top ten clones comprise less than 2% of the sample.

The entry originates in a study of T cell responses to AZD1222 COVID-19 vaccine (dated by TCRdb to the early 2020s). About the investigation overall: TCR sequencing was performed for 230 to 250 trial participants, of whom 207 were given two doses of AZD1222 and some 25 were given two doses of MenACWY control vaccine. Trial participants were enrolled by age into subgroups of 18-55, 56-69 and 70-plus years, and roughly 160, 29 and 62 TCR-sequenced participants, respectively, were included in these subgroups. What the research found in general, with its limitations: The whole spike protein was spanned by vaccine-associated CD4 TCRs, and dominant responses were seen in regions 160-218 and 743-854. Most participants were white British and females outnumbered males, and the authors suggested that clonal diversity may have been underestimated. Epitopes outside the regions mutated in the B.1.351 and B.1.1.7 variants were reportedly recognized by nearly half of the unique spike-specific TCRs. After two AZD1222 doses, spike-specific TCR breadth and depth were significantly higher than at day 0 and than in MenACWY recipients. The 56-69-year group was small, and its depth increase did not reach significance, likely because of low power. Because no day 14 peak-response samples were available, the repertoires could be characterized only after the peak T cell response. Conclusions about previously exposed vaccinees were limited because only 5 or 6 AZD1222 recipients were SARS-CoV-2 seropositive at baseline.

The source is an adult who received the AZD1222 COVID-19 vaccine. The sequences come from peripheral blood, collected 28 days after the second AZD1222 dose. The chain uses TRBV19 and TRBJ2-1, and TRBD2 may be the D gene, going by 5 matching bases. The CDR3 sequence is CASRRAVSYNEQFF. The nucleotide sequence reads as follows: TGTGCCAGTAGACGAGCGGTTTCCTACAATGAGCAGTTCTTC.